Below, 25 T cell receptor beta chains from the same sample are listed, as sequenced in a study of blood T cell repertoires in COVID-19. Measured with immunoSEQ multiplex PCR; TCRdb has only the in-frame clones, and not every one. The sample lists around 180,000 clones; approximately 80% were seen once. The sequenced sample consisted of PBMCs or T cells enriched from blood (not recorded which). The receptors derive from a man in his forties or fifties who had recovered from COVID-19.

J is TRBJ1-2 and V is TRBV29-1; D uncertain. Trimming cost V 4 bases and J 5 bases, with 14 bases left between them. Germline CDR1 is SQVTM and CDR2 is ANQGSEA. CDR3 length: 13 amino acids. The CDR3 is CSVGGGSGYGYTF. The CDR3 bases are TGCAGCGTTGGGGGAGGGAGTGGATATGGCTACACCTTC.

As to this clone: In the same sample, other DNA sequences code for this CDR3. The chain couples TRBV12-3 or TRBV12-4 to TRBJ2-3, with D uncertain. The CDR3 totals 11 residues. Trimming left V 4 bases short and J 6 bases short, with 5 bases between. In DNA, the CDR3 is TGTGCCAGCAGTTCCTTGGATACGCAGTATTTT. Translating it yields CASSSLDTQYF.

This chain uses TRBV5-1 with TRBJ2-7; 8 bases agree with TRBD1. The CDR3 runs 15 residues. Germline CDR1 SGHRS, CDR2 YFSETQ. The junction had 8 bases not matched to a gene; V was cut back by 4 bases and J by 2 bases. The CDR3 here is CASSSGQGPAYEQYF. The DNA for the CDR3 is TGCGCCAGCAGCAGCGGACAGGGTCCCGCCTACGAGCAGTACTTC. Combining the CDR3 with reference TRBV5-1 and TRBJ2-7 gives the whole variable domain KAGVTQTPRYLIKTRGQQVTLSCSPISGHRSVSWYQQTPGQGLQFLFEYFSETQRNKGNFPGRFSGRQFSNSRSEMNVSTLELGDSALYLCASSSGQGPAYEQYFGPGTRLTVT.

This clone has a single count. This chain links TRBV10-2 with TRBJ1-4; weak D call: TRBD1 (6 bases). Germline V gives CDR1 WSHSY, CDR2 SAAADI. Trimming removed 0 bases at V and 7 bases at J, with 15 bases between. The CDR3 covers 16 residues. CDR3 residues: CASSESFRGAGEKLFF. The CDR3 coding sequence is TGCGCCAGCAGTGAGTCTTTCAGGGGCGCAGGTGAAAAACTGTTTTTT.

The CDR3 is CASSFGTGNGYTF. The CDR3 nucleotides read TGTGCCAGCAGCTTCGGGACAGGGAACGGCTACACCTTC. The rearrangement uses TRBV3-1 (or the pseudogene TRBV3-2) and TRBJ1-2; 9 nucleotides agree with TRBD1. This CDR3 region has 13 residues. Trimming took 5 bases from V and 8 from J; bases not matched to a gene: 6. CDR1 and CDR2 from the germline V gene are LGHDT and YNNKEL (reference sequence).

This sequence joins TRBV7-8 and TRBJ2-3, with D possibly being TRBD2 (5 bases). The germline CDR1 and CDR2 sequences are SGHVS and FQNEAQ. The CDR3 extends over 15 amino acids. The ends were cut back, 1 base at V and 2 bases at J, with 10 bases in the middle. This CDR3 is CASSLGVGNTDTQYF. CDR3 coding DNA: TGTGCCAGCAGCTTAGGTGTCGGGAACACAGATACGCAGTATTTT.

Turning to this clone: At one end the junction does not follow the germline gene, possibly because of a read error. V usage is TRBV7-7 and J usage is TRBJ2-3, with D perhaps matching TRBD1 (5 bases). This CDR3 comprises 13 residues. CDR1 and CDR2 from the germline V gene are SSHAT and FNYEAQ (reference sequence). For the CDR3, the DNA is TGTGCTAGCAGCTATGGGGCAGAAGATACGCAGTATTTT. Translating it yields CASSYGAEDTQYF. Full variable domain (missing parts from reference TRBV7-7 and TRBJ2-3): GAGVSQSPRYKVTKRGQDVTLRCDPISSHATLYWYQQALGQGPEFLTYFNYEAQPDKSGLPSDRFSAERPEGSISTLTIQRTEQRDSAMYRCASSYGAEDTQYFGPGTRLTVL.

The chain couples TRBV29-1 to TRBJ1-2, with 11 positions matching TRBD1. The CDR3 is made up of 12 amino acids. Germline CDR1 SQVTM, CDR2 ANQGSEA. J lost 7 bases, V lost 3 bases, and 1 base had no gene match. The CDR3 is CSVEGQGGGYTF. The CDR3 bases are TGCAGCGTTGAGGGACAGGGGGGTGGCTACACCTTC.

This clone has only a few counts. J is TRBJ1-5 and V is TRBV5-4, with a tentative D call TRBD1 (6 bases). Germline CDR1 is SGHNT and CDR2 is YYREEE (reference sequence). Trimming cost V 2 bases and J 2 bases, with 11 bases left between them. CDR3 size: 15 residues. The CDR3 DNA reads TGTGCCAGCAGCTTACAGGGTTCGGGCAATCAGCCCCAGCATTTT. Translating gives CASSLQGSGNQPQHF.

The chain is built from TRBV2 and TRBJ2-3; 11 nucleotides match TRBD2. In germline, CDR1 is SNHLY, CDR2 FYNNEI. The CDR3 spans 14 residues. The V segment lost 5 bases and the J segment 5 bases; nucleotides outside the gene matches: 3. The CDR3 DNA reads as TGTGCCAGCAGTTTAGCGGGGGGGGGAGATACGCAGTATTTT. This sequence encodes CASSLAGGGDTQYF. The full variable domain, in which reference TRBV2 and TRBJ2-3 provide the parts outside the CDR3, is EPEVTQTPSHQVTQMGQEVILRCVPISNHLYFYWYRQILGQKVEFLVSFYNNEISEKSEIFDDQFSVERPDGSNFTLKIRSTKLEDSAMYFCASSLAGGGDTQYFGPGTRLTVL.

The genes are TRBV21-1 and TRBJ2-7; the table's D call TRBD1 went unverified against the DNA. TRBV21-1 is a known pseudogene. The CDR3 runs 14 residues. Here the CDR3 reads CASSSRDSPYEQYF. For the CDR3, the DNA is TGTGCCAGCAGCAGCCGGGACAGCCCCTACGAGCAGTACTTC.

The chain employs TRBV5-6 and TRBJ2-1, with TRBD1 matching 7 bases. V lost 4 bases and J lost 7; bases outside the gene matches: 11. Germline-derived CDR1 and CDR2 are SGHDT and YYEEEE. The CDR3 sequence is 15 residues long. The CDR3 spells CASSRRGGGLNEQFF. The DNA of the CDR3 is TGTGCCAGCAGCAGGAGAGGGGGCGGTTTGAATGAGCAGTTCTTC. Looking up the rest from reference TRBV5-6 and TRBJ2-1 gives the full variable domain: DAGVTQSPTHLIKTRGQQVTLRCSPKSGHDTVSWYQQALGQGPQFIFQYYEEEERQRGNFPDRFSGHQFPNYSSELNVNALLLGDSALYLCASSRRGGGLNEQFFGPGTRLTVL.

The J gene is TRBJ1-3, the V gene TRBV27; 8 nucleotides align to TRBD1. V lost 5 bases to trimming and J lost 4 bases; unmatched junction nucleotides: 4. Germline CDR1 MNHEY, CDR2 SMNVEV (reference sequence). This CDR3 spans 14 amino acids. The CDR3 region is CASSRQGSGNTIYF. CDR3 bases: TGTGCCAGCAGTCGACAGGGGAGCGGAAACACCATATATTTT.

This CDR3 is CASSEAVLTGELFF. As DNA, the CDR3 is TGTGCCAGCAGTGAGGCAGTTCTCACCGGGGAGCTGTTTTTT. This rearrangement joins TRBV6-1 to TRBJ2-2; no firm D call. The CDR3 contains 14 residues. Trimming removed 3 bases from V and 4 bases from J, with 9 bases in between. Germline loops: CDR1 MNHNS, CDR2 SASEGT.

This rearrangement joins TRBV15 to TRBJ1-1, with TRBD1 as a possible D gene (6 bases). From germline, CDR1 is LNHNV and CDR2 YYDKDF (reference sequence). Trimming removed 3 bases at V and 3 bases at J, with 11 bases between. The CDR3 contains 14 residues. The CDR3 protein is CATSREGQYTEAFF. The CDR3 region has the DNA TGTGCCACCAGCAGGGAAGGACAGTACACTGAAGCTTTCTTT.

The chain employs TRBV3-1 (or the pseudogene TRBV3-2) and TRBJ2-1; 7 bases align to TRBD2. Germline V lookup: CDR1 LGHDT, CDR2 YNNKEL (reference sequence). V shed 1 base, J shed 3 bases, and the junction held 3 bases outside the gene matches. The CDR3 has 15 residues. The CDR3 DNA reads TGTGCCAGCAGCCAAGGGCGGGGGAACTACAATGAGCAGTTCTTC. Amino acid sequence: CASSQGRGNYNEQFF.

The V gene is TRBV7-6, the J gene TRBJ2-7; unclear D gene. The CDR3 spans 13 residues. Trimming took off 3 bases at V and 7 bases at J, with 13 bases between the two ends. Germline V CDR1 and CDR2: SGHVS, FNYEAQ. This chain's CDR3 is CASSFSDPGEQYF. CDR3 in DNA: TGTGCCAGCAGCTTCAGCGATCCCGGGGAGCAGTACTTC.

The rearrangement uses TRBV4-2 and TRBJ2-3; 10 positions agree with TRBD2. In germline, CDR1 is LGHNA, CDR2 YNFKEQ. This CDR3 is 15 amino acids long. The trim removed 3 bases at V and 1 base at J, leaving 1 base unmatched. CDR3 protein: CASSQLAGGTDTQYF. The CDR3, as DNA: TGTGCCAGCAGCCAGCTAGCGGGGGGCACAGATACGCAGTATTTT.

This chain uses TRBV7-9 with TRBJ1-3; 7 bases align to TRBD1. The CDR3 consists of 16 residues. The ends lost 2 bases at V and 1 base at J; junction bases unmatched: 5. The germline V gene encodes CDR1 SEHNR and CDR2 FQNEAQ (reference sequence). The CDR3 region is CASSLRRGSSGNTIYF. The CDR3 nucleotides read TGTGCCAGCAGCTTACGCAGGGGGTCTTCTGGAAACACCATATATTTT.

This clone was observed a handful of times. The rearrangement links TRBV6-5 to TRBJ1-2, with D perhaps TRBD1 (5 bases). V lost 2 bases and J lost 4, with 17 bases in between. CDR3 size: 16 residues. Germline lookup yields CDR1 MNHEY and CDR2 SVGAGI. The CDR3 coding sequence is TGTGCCAGCAGTTACCGCGAGGAGCGGGGACTCTATGGCTACACCTTC. Translated: CASSYREERGLYGYTF.

The chain carries TRBV29-1 and TRBJ1-1, with D perhaps TRBD1 (6 bases). Between the trimmed V and J ends, which lost 8 bases and 1 base, there was a span of 14 bases. The germline gives CDR1 SQVTM, CDR2 ANQGSEA. CDR3 length: 13 residues. The CDR3 sequence is CSYQDRPNTEAFF. CDR3 nucleotides: TGCAGCTACCAAGACAGGCCGAACACTGAAGCTTTCTTT. Combining the CDR3 with reference TRBV29-1 and TRBJ1-1 gives the whole variable domain SAVISQKPSRDICQRGTSLTIQCQVDSQVTMMFWYRQQPGQSLTLIATANQGSEATYESGFVIDKFPISRPNLTFSTLTVSNMSPEDSSIYLCSYQDRPNTEAFFGQGTRLTVV.

This chain joins TRBV29-1 and TRBJ1-1; a weak D match, TRBD1 (6 bases). The CDR3 is 13 residues long. The germline V gene encodes CDR1 SQVTM and CDR2 ANQGSEA. Trimming removed 6 bases from V and 0 bases from J, with 11 bases in between. The CDR3 coding sequence is TGCAGCGTCCGGACAGTCATGAACACTGAAGCTTTCTTT. This sequence encodes CSVRTVMNTEAFF.

CDR3 coding DNA: TGTGCCAGCAGTGGTCTAGCGGGGGGGACCGGGGAGCTGTTTTTT. This sequence encodes CASSGLAGGTGELFF. The chain is built from TRBV2 and TRBJ2-2, with 12 bases lining up with TRBD2. Germline V gives CDR1 SNHLY, CDR2 FYNNEI. The CDR3 length is 15 residues. Trimming cost V 4 bases and J 5 bases; bases outside gene matches: 2.

The chain links TRBV4-3 to TRBJ1-1, with a weak D call TRBD1 (6 bases). The CDR3 contains 17 residues. Germline CDR1 LGHNA, CDR2 YSLEER. Trimming cost V 0 bases and J 0 bases, with 14 bases left between them. CDR3 sequence: CASSQDTYGTMNTEAFF. In DNA, the CDR3 is TGCGCCAGCAGCCAAGATACGTACGGGACAATGAACACTGAAGCTTTCTTT.

J is TRBJ2-7 and V is TRBV4-3, with TRBD1 matching 11 bases. The CDR3 runs 14 residues. After removal of 6 bases from V and 5 bases from J, the junction contained 6 bases not matched to a gene. Germline-derived CDR1 and CDR2 are LGHNA and YSLEER. Here the CDR3 DNA reads TGCGCCAGCAGTTTGGGACAGGGGGACCACGAGCAGTACTTC. Translated, it gives CASSLGQGDHEQYF.